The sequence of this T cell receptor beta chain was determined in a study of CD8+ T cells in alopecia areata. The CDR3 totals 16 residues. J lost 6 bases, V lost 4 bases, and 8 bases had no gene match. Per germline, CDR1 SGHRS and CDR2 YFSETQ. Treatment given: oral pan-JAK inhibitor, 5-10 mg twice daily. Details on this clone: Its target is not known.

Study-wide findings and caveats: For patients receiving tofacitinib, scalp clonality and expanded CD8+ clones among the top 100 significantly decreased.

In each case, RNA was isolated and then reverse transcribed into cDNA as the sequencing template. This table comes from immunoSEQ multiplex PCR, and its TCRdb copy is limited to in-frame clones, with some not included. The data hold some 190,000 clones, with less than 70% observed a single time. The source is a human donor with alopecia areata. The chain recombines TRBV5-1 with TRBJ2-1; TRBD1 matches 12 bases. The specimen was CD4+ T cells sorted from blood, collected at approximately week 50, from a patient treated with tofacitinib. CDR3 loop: CASSTGQGAFVNEQFF. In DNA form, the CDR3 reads TGCGCCAGCAGCACGGGACAGGGGGCCTTCGTCAATGAGCAGTTCTTC. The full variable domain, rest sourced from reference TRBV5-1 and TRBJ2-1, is KAGVTQTPRYLIKTRGQQVTLSCSPISGHRSVSWYQQTPGQGLQFLFEYFSETQRNKGNFPGRFSGRQFSNSRSEMNVSTLELGDSALYLCASSTGQGAFVNEQFFGPGTRLTVL.